Shown below are 27 T cell receptor beta chains from a single sample sequenced in a study of a mutant IDH1 vaccine in newly diagnosed glioma. The sample's time point: baseline, week 1 (first vaccination visit). Documented treatment: pre-vaccination baseline after standard-of-care therapy. Some clones are missing from TCRdb's copy, which holds only in-frame ones; the method was immunoSEQ multiplex PCR. The sample holds about 38,000 clones, roughly 80% seen once. Sequencing was performed on PBMCs, taken from a glioma patient treated with radiotherapy, temozolomide or both. These TCRs come from a man aged 40-49 years with glioma. Some clones in this sample may be carry-over from other donors' samples.

The chain carries TRBV11-2 and TRBJ1-5; D uncertain. Per germline, CDR1 SGHAT and CDR2 FQNNGV. The CDR3 covers 14 residues. Trimming removed 1 base from V and 4 bases from J, with 8 bases in between. The CDR3 DNA sequence: TGTGCCAGCAGCTTAGTAGGGCGGAATCAGCCCCAGCATTTT. Translated, it gives CASSLVGRNQPQHF.

J is TRBJ1-6 and V is TRBV6-5, with 9 bases aligning to TRBD1. With V trimmed by 10 bases and J by 10 bases, 8 bases remained unmatched. This CDR3 is 13 amino acids long. Germline V gene lookup returns CDR1 MNHEY and CDR2 SVGAGI. As DNA, the CDR3 is TGTGCCACCCTGGACAGGGGAAACTCACCCCTCCACTTT. It yields the protein CATLDRGNSPLHF.

The rearrangement joins TRBV10-3 to TRBJ1-2; tentatively, D is TRBD1 (6 bases). The CDR3 totals 16 residues. V was cut by 0 bases and J by 5 bases, with 16 bases left in between. Germline V gene data show CDR1 as ENHRY and CDR2 as SYGVKD. The CDR3 nucleotides read TGTGCCATCAGTGAGTCGAATCCCAGGGGCGGGTATGGCTACACCTTC. This translates into CAISESNPRGGYGYTF.

This clone was seen only once. V gene TRBV5-4 combines with J gene TRBJ1-4; TRBD1 matches 7 bases. With V trimmed by 4 bases and J by 0 bases, 3 bases remained unmatched. CDR1 is SGHNT and CDR2 is YYREEE in the germline V gene (reference sequence). The CDR3 is 15 amino acids. CDR3: CASSPGTATNEKLFF. The CDR3, as DNA: TGTGCCAGCAGCCCCGGGACAGCAACTAATGAAAAACTGTTTTTT.

The chain employs TRBV2 and TRBJ2-5; 10 bases are shared with TRBD1. CDR3 length: 16 residues. Germline CDR1 reads SNHLY; CDR2 reads FYNNEI. With 10 bases clipped from V and 3 bases from J, the junction kept 14 bases outside the gene matches. For the CDR3, the DNA is TGTGCCACGAGGAAAGCCGACAGGGGGCTCGAAGAGACCCAGTACTTC. This codes for CATRKADRGLEETQYF.

The chain links TRBV18 to TRBJ1-4, with 8 bases matching TRBD1. Germline lookup yields CDR1 KGHSH and CDR2 LQKENI. The CDR3 runs 14 residues. The V gene end was trimmed by 6 bases and the J gene end by 8 bases; junction bases not matched to a gene: 8. The CDR3, as DNA: TGTGCCAGCTCTCCCCAGGGGGCGCAGGAAAAACTGTTTTTT. Protein product: CASSPQGAQEKLFF.

This clone has a single count. In DNA form, the CDR3 reads TGTGCCAGCAGTGAAGCGGGTGGCTCTGGAAACACCATATATTTT. It encodes CASSEAGGSGNTIYF. The V gene is TRBV6-1, the J gene TRBJ1-3; D remains unclear. The CDR3 loop spans 15 amino acids. V was trimmed by 0 bases and J by 0 bases, leaving 6 bases between them. Germline lookup yields CDR1 MNHNS and CDR2 SASEGT.

This chain links TRBV7-2 with TRBJ1-3, with a tentative D call TRBD1 (6 bases). The V end was cut by 5 bases, the J end by 6 bases, with 17 bases between. Germline V gene data show CDR1 as SGHTA and CDR2 as FQGNSA. This CDR3 is built from 15 residues. The CDR3 spells CASSPQGRGANTIYF. CDR3 coding DNA: TGTGCCAGCAGCCCCCAAGGCAGGGGCGCAAACACCATATATTTT.

V and J are TRBV5-1 and TRBJ2-5; TRBD2 matches at 15 bases. Germline CDR1 is SGHRS and CDR2 is YFSETQ. The V segment lost 4 bases and the J segment 5 bases; nucleotides outside the gene matches: 6. The CDR3 is made up of 16 amino acids. The CDR3 DNA reads as TGCGCCAGCAGCAGGACTAGCGGGGGGGCCGGGGAGACCCAGTACTTC. Protein sequence: CASSRTSGGAGETQYF. The whole variable domain, filled in from reference TRBV5-1 and TRBJ2-5, reads KAGVTQTPRYLIKTRGQQVTLSCSPISGHRSVSWYQQTPGQGLQFLFEYFSETQRNKGNFPGRFSGRQFSNSRSEMNVSTLELGDSALYLCASSRTSGGAGETQYFGPGTRLLVL.

This clone was seen only a few times. The chain links TRBV19 to TRBJ1-1; 7 nucleotides line up with TRBD1. The length of the CDR3 is 13 residues. Germline V CDR1 and CDR2: LNHDA, SQIVND (reference sequence). With V trimmed by 6 bases and J by 5 bases, 6 bases remained unmatched. The CDR3: CASSETGRTEAFF. DNA for the CDR3: TGTGCCAGTAGCGAGACAGGGAGGACTGAAGCTTTCTTT.

This clone has just one count. V gene TRBV2 combines with J gene TRBJ2-3; D remains unclear. CDR3 length: 12 amino acids. Germline V gene sequence: CDR1 SNHLY, CDR2 FYNNEI. Trimming removed 5 bases from V and 3 bases from J, with 6 bases in between. The CDR3 reads CASSTTTDTQYF. The CDR3 nucleotides read TGTGCCAGCAGTACTACGACAGATACGCAGTATTTT.

This clone was seen more than once but under ten times. The gene calls are TRBV9 and TRBJ1-6, with 9 bases matching TRBD1. Germline lookup yields CDR1 SGDLS and CDR2 YYNGEE. This CDR3 is built from 15 residues. Trimming took 3 bases from V and 14 from J; bases not matched to a gene: 12. Here the CDR3 reads CASSGPGTGSETLHF. The CDR3, as DNA: TGTGCCAGCAGCGGCCCCGGGACAGGGTCGGAAACCCTCCACTTT.

The V call is TRBV5-6, the J call TRBJ1-1; D is unresolved. From germline, CDR1 is SGHDT and CDR2 YYEEEE. The CDR3 contains 13 residues. V was cut by 1 base and J by 4 bases, with 8 bases left in between. The CDR3 region is CASSLLSSTEAFF. CDR3 DNA: TGTGCCAGCAGCTTGTTGTCGAGCACTGAAGCTTTCTTT.

Comments on this clone: One end of the junction varies from germline; a read error may be responsible. This chain links TRBV6-1 with TRBJ1-2; D is ambiguous. The CDR3 sequence is 14 residues long. CDR1 is MNHNS and CDR2 is SASEGT in the germline V gene. The CDR3 sequence: CASSFDGGKGLYVF. The CDR3 nucleotides are TGTGCCAGCAGTTTCGACGGCGGCAAAGGGCTGTACGTCTTC.

The V and J genes are TRBV12-5 and TRBJ2-3, with TRBD1 matching 7 bases. CDR1 is LGHNT and CDR2 is FRNRAP in the germline V gene. CDR3 length equals 13 residues. With V trimmed by 4 bases and J by 7 bases, 5 bases remained unmatched. The CDR3 spells CASGSSRGNTQYF. CDR3 sequence (DNA): TGTGCTAGTGGTTCTTCCAGGGGGAATACGCAGTATTTT.

This clone has just a few counts. This chain links TRBV5-6 with TRBJ1-1; D is uncertain. Trimming left V 1 base short and J 0 bases short, with 7 bases between. The germline gives CDR1 SGHDT, CDR2 YYEEEE. The CDR3 covers 14 residues. CDR3 amino acids: CASSLPVMNTEAFF. Here the CDR3 DNA reads TGTGCCAGCAGCTTGCCGGTAATGAACACTGAAGCTTTCTTT.

This chain connects TRBV14 to TRBJ1-6, with D maybe TRBD1 (5 bases). In germline, CDR1 is SGHDN, CDR2 FVKESK. The CDR3 runs to 13 residues. V was cut by 4 bases and J by 16 bases, with 17 bases left in between. CDR3: CASSPGLRRGLHF. CDR3 DNA sequence: TGTGCCAGCAGCCCCGGTTTACGTCGGGGGCTCCACTTT.

This chain connects TRBV7-2 to TRBJ2-3; no firm D call. CDR3 length: 16 residues. Deletions cut 1 base from V and 0 bases from J, with 11 bases between. Germline V gene sequence: CDR1 SGHTA, CDR2 FQGNSA. This CDR3 is CASSLEQVPSTDTQYF. The CDR3 DNA follows: TGTGCCAGCAGCTTAGAGCAGGTCCCCAGCACAGATACGCAGTATTTT.

The rearrangement uses TRBV5-6 and TRBJ1-5; 9 bases align to TRBD1. V shed 1 base, J shed 7 bases, and the junction held 3 bases outside the gene matches. The germline V gene has CDR1 SGHDT and CDR2 YYEEEE. The CDR3 consists of 14 residues. The CDR3 region has the DNA TGTGCCAGCAGCTTGTGGACAGGGGAGCAGCCCCAGCATTTT. Its translation: CASSLWTGEQPQHF.

This clone is labeled medium-sized (0.01 to 0.1%). The chain joins TRBV4-2 to TRBJ1-1; TRBD1 aligns across 7 bases. The CDR3 loop spans 16 amino acids. The ends lost 0 bases at V and 0 bases at J; junction bases unmatched: 4. CDR1 and CDR2 from the germline V gene are LGHNA and YNFKEQ. CDR3 bases: TGTGCCAGCAGCCAAGACCCGGGACAGTTGAACACTGAAGCTTTCTTT. Translated: CASSQDPGQLNTEAFF.

This clone appeared once. The chain recombines TRBV7-9 with TRBJ2-1; perhaps TRBD2 as D (6 bases). The length of the CDR3 is 13 residues. Deletions cut 7 bases from V and 4 bases from J, with 11 bases between. Germline V gene data show CDR1 as SEHNR and CDR2 as FQNEAQ (reference sequence). Written as DNA, the CDR3 is TGTGCCAGCACCTGGGGGACTTACAATGAGCAGTTCTTC. Protein product: CASTWGTYNEQFF.

The chain is built from TRBV9 and TRBJ2-7; D may be TRBD1 (6 bases). CDR1 and CDR2 from the germline V gene are SGDLS and YYNGEE. This CDR3 comprises 13 residues. V lost 4 bases to trimming and J lost 5 bases, with 13 bases between them. The CDR3 sequence is CASSSPDRNEQYF. DNA of the CDR3: TGTGCCAGCAGCTCCCCCGACAGGAACGAGCAGTACTTC. Combining the CDR3 with reference TRBV9 and TRBJ2-7 gives the whole variable domain DSGVTQTPKHLITATGQRVTLRCSPRSGDLSVYWYQQSLDQGLQFLIQYYNGEERAKGNILERFSAQQFPDLHSELNLSSLELGDSALYFCASSSPDRNEQYFGPGTRLTVT.

Comment on this clone: A read error may account for a junction end that differs from germline. The chain links TRBV7-7 to TRBJ2-5, with D possibly matching TRBD2 (5 bases). This CDR3 spans 13 amino acids. Germline V gene sequence: CDR1 SSHAT, CDR2 FNYEAQ (reference sequence). The CDR3 DNA reads TGTGCTAGCAGTTCAGCGGTACAAGAGACCCAGTACTTC. Residues: CASSSAVQETQYF.

This clone has a handful of counts. The chain combines TRBV13 with TRBJ1-1; D ambiguous. This CDR3 spans 12 amino acids. Germline CDR1 and CDR2: PRHDT and FYEKMQ (reference sequence). Between the trimmed V and J ends, which lost 6 bases and 2 bases, there was a span of 7 bases. CDR3 loop: CASSHKNTEAFF. For the CDR3, the DNA is TGTGCCAGCAGTCATAAAAACACTGAAGCTTTCTTT.

The V call is TRBV27, the J call TRBJ1-6; D perhaps matches TRBD1 (6 bases). Looked up from germline, CDR1 is MNHEY and CDR2 is SMNVEV (reference sequence). This CDR3 has 15 amino acids. V was trimmed by 6 bases and J by 6 bases, leaving 15 bases between them. The CDR3 DNA follows: TGTGCCAGCAGCTCCGCGGGGGGCCGTAATTCACCCCTCCACTTT. As protein: CASSSAGGRNSPLHF.

The chain couples TRBV27 to TRBJ2-3, with 10 bases lining up with TRBD2. V dropped 5 bases and J dropped 5; count of bases not matched to a gene: 4. Germline V CDR1 and CDR2: MNHEY, SMNVEV (reference sequence). The CDR3 is 14 amino acids. The CDR3 loop reads CASSPRTSGDTQYF. In DNA form, the CDR3 reads TGTGCCAGCAGTCCACGGACTAGCGGAGATACGCAGTATTTT.

The chain uses TRBV15 and TRBJ2-1; 8 positions match TRBD1. There are 14 residues in the CDR3. V gave up 1 base and J gave up 10 bases; unmatched junction bases: 6. In germline, CDR1 is LNHNV, CDR2 YYDKDF (reference sequence). The CDR3 DNA follows: TGTGCCACCAGCAGAGGGACAGGGAGATGGGAGCAGTTCTTC. Translated, it gives CATSRGTGRWEQFF.